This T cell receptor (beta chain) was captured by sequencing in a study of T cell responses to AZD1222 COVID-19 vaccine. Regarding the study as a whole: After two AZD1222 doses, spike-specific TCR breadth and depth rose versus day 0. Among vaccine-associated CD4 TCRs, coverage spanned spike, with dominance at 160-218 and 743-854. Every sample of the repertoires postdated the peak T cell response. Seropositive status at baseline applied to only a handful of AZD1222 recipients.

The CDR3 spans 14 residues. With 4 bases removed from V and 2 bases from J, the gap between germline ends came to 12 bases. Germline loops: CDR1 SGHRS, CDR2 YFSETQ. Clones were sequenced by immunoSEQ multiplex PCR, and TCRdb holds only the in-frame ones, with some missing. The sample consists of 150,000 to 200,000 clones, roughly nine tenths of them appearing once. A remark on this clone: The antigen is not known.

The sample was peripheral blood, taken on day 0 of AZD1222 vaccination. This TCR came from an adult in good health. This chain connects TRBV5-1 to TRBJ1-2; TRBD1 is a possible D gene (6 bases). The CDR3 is CASSPYDRNYGYTF. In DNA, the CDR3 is TGCGCCAGCAGCCCCTACGACAGGAACTATGGCTACACCTTC.